Sequencing of this T cell receptor beta chain was carried out in a study of breast tumors, draining lymph nodes, adjacent tissues (dated by TCRdb to the mid-2010s). With respect to the entire study: The study compared TCR beta repertoires across tumor, adjacent nontumor tissue and axillary lymph nodes from breast cancer patients. In human breast cancer, the study set out to assess how tumor, surrounding tissue and draining lymph node repertoires relate to one another and whether T cells might be exchanged between them. The paper as a whole reports these results and caveats: The conclusion that tumor T cells originate in lymph nodes was presented as consistent with a hypothesis rather than as directly demonstrated. Tumor and nontumor tissue repertoires were significantly more similar in luminal-like than in basal-like breast cancer. Tumor T-cell repertoires showed less diversity than lymph node repertoires and more diversity than nontumor tissue repertoires, and tumor T-cell repertoires showed preferential V and J gene usage. The data were considered consistent with the idea that most tumor T cells come from the lymph node and then expand in tumor tissue.

The lymph node samples were taken from the axillary draining lymph nodes of breast cancer patients. A word on this clonotype: Its specific antigen is unknown. A much larger clone sits a single nucleotide away, making a read error possible.

Sequenced on an Illumina HiSeq 2000. TCR beta chain libraries were generated through multiplex PCR amplification. High-throughput sequencing was used to analyze the amplified TCR beta chain products. TCRdb applied fastp at Q25 and MiXCR to the public reads, then kept only in-frame beta chains. For every CDR3 protein sequence, its rows merge into one entry that carries the most common genes and DNA. Here the sample has approximately 200,000 distinct CDR3 sequences; roughly 31% occur a single time. The top ten clonotypes cover about 4.3% of the sample. The sample was axillary lymph node tissue. The receptor's source is a female donor with breast cancer. Some clones in this sample may be carry-over from other donors' samples.

The DNA sequence is as follows: TGTGCCAGCCAACCAGGGTCCTCCTCCGAGCAGTACTTC. Its amino acids are CASQPGSSSEQYF. The chain couples TRBV11-1 to TRBJ2-7, with TRBD1 as a weak D call on 5 bases. CDR1 and CDR2 were assigned from the germline V gene (reference sequence) as SGHAT and FQDESV. The CDR3 runs 13 residues from the cysteine to the phenylalanine. Only the CDR3 portion is preserved as DNA: 39 bases, with reading frame beginning at the first base.